The 10 T cell receptor beta chains reported below all come from one sample, sequenced in a study of cytomegalovirus exposure and HLA in healthy donors. The PCR used 60 Vbeta and 13 Jbeta primers. Produced via immunoSEQ multiplex PCR; TCRdb's table is partial and in-frame only. The sample consists of about 130,000 clones, around 70% of them appearing once. The source material was PBMCs. These receptors were obtained from a woman aged 40 to 50 in good health and CMV-seropositive.

This chain uses TRBV30 with TRBJ1-5, with a weak D call TRBD1 (6 bases). The length of the CDR3 is 13 residues. V shed 1 base and J shed 11 bases, with 15 bases lying between them. Germline CDR1 GTSNPN, CDR2 SVGIG (reference sequence). CDR3 loop: CAWSGSQGSSQHF. CDR3 DNA sequence: TGTGCCTGGAGTGGATCACAGGGTTCGTCCCAGCATTTT.

This sequence joins TRBV5-4 and TRBJ2-1; 7 bases line up with TRBD2. Germline lookup yields CDR1 SGHNT and CDR2 YYREEE (reference sequence). This CDR3 comprises 16 residues. J lost 6 bases, V lost 4 bases, and 13 bases had no gene match. Here the CDR3 reads CASSPGGKAGINEQFF. Written as DNA, the CDR3 is TGTGCCAGCAGCCCGGGTGGTAAAGCGGGGATCAATGAGCAGTTCTTC.

The J gene is TRBJ2-3, the V gene TRBV18; 7 bases match TRBD1. Germline V lookup: CDR1 KGHSH, CDR2 LQKENI. The CDR3 sequence is 16 residues long. V was pared by 0 bases and J by 8 bases, with 11 bases of the junction left unmatched. CDR3 sequence reads: CASSPPPAGGGGTQYF. The CDR3 region has the DNA TGTGCCAGCTCACCACCGCCGGCAGGGGGTGGAGGTACGCAGTATTTT.

The rearrangement links TRBV5-1 to TRBJ1-5; D is uncertain. Looked up from germline, CDR1 is SGHRS and CDR2 is YFSETQ. This CDR3 region has 15 residues. V was trimmed by 0 bases and J by 6 bases, leaving 13 bases between them. CDR3: CASSLAGGSPQPQHF. The CDR3 DNA follows: TGCGCCAGCAGCTTGGCCGGAGGGTCCCCTCAGCCCCAGCATTTT.

This chain connects TRBV29-1 to TRBJ1-4; possibly TRBD1 for D (5 bases). Germline V CDR1 and CDR2: SQVTM, ANQGSEA. The CDR3 has 12 residues. Trimming left V 4 bases short and J 4 bases short, with 7 bases between. The DNA for the CDR3 is TGCAGCGTTGCAGGGATTAATGAAAAACTGTTTTTT. The encoded protein is CSVAGINEKLFF. Drawing the rest from reference TRBV29-1 and TRBJ1-4, the complete variable domain is SAVISQKPSRDICQRGTSLTIQCQVDSQVTMMFWYRQQPGQSLTLIATANQGSEATYESGFVIDKFPISRPNLTFSTLTVSNMSPEDSSIYLCSVAGINEKLFFGSGTQLSVL.

Regarding this clone: This specimen includes other DNA sequences encoding the same CDR3. The genes are TRBV11-1 and TRBJ2-7; TRBD1 matches 10 bases. J lost 1 base, V lost 5 bases, and 5 bases had no gene match. Germline CDR1 is SGHAT and CDR2 is FQDESV (reference sequence). The CDR3 sequence is 15 residues long. CDR3 loop: CASSGRDRGSYEQYF. CDR3 bases: TGTGCCAGCAGCGGACGGGACAGGGGTTCCTACGAGCAGTACTTC.

V is TRBV7-6 and J is TRBJ2-7; 9 bases fit TRBD2. V lost 5 bases to trimming and J lost 3 bases; unmatched junction nucleotides: 8. Germline assignment: CDR1 SGHVS and CDR2 FNYEAQ. This CDR3 contains 15 residues. The CDR3 DNA follows: TGTGCCAGCAGCCAGGGACTAGCCGGTCTCTACGAGCAGTACTTC. Protein sequence: CASSQGLAGLYEQYF.

The gene calls are TRBV27 and TRBJ2-3; maybe TRBD1 (7 bases). Germline-derived CDR1 and CDR2 are MNHEY and SMNVEV (reference sequence). V lost 5 bases and J 4 bases, leaving 16 bases between the germline ends. The CDR3 sequence is 15 residues long. The CDR3 loop is CASSMGQSGADTQYF. The CDR3 DNA reads TGTGCCAGCAGTATGGGACAGTCGGGAGCAGATACGCAGTATTTT.

The gene calls are TRBV7-8 and TRBJ2-7; perhaps TRBD1 as D (5 bases). Trimming took off 0 bases at V and 1 base at J, with 7 bases between the two ends. CDR1 is SGHVS, CDR2 FQNEAQ, per germline. The CDR3 is 14 residues long. In DNA form, the CDR3 reads TGTGCCAGCAGCTTAGCAGGACAATCCTACGAGCAGTACTTC. Its translation is CASSLAGQSYEQYF.

The gene calls are TRBV6-5 and TRBJ2-7; 12 positions match TRBD2. Losses at the gene ends were 5 bases for V and 1 base for J; bases not matched to a gene: 3. The CDR3 runs to 15 residues. The germline CDR1 and CDR2 sequences are MNHEY and SVGAGI. The CDR3 is CASSPGTSGSYEQYF. The CDR3 DNA sequence: TGTGCCAGCAGTCCGGGGACTAGCGGGTCCTACGAGCAGTACTTC.